This TCR beta chain was identified during a study of low-dose radiotherapy and immunotherapy resistance in tumors. At the level of the study: Patients took 300 mg oral aspirin daily for four cycles from cycle 1 day 1.

CDR1 and CDR2 from the germline V gene are LGHNA and YSLEER. V shed 3 bases and J 6 bases; nucleotides not matched to a gene: 10. There are 17 residues in the CDR3. With TRAV- and TRBV-specific primers, first-strand cDNA was made, covering the alpha and beta chains. For amplifying TCRs, the PCR ran for around 20 cycles with Phusion, which was used together with a constant-region primer and the adapter on the V primers. TCRdb processed the reads anew with MiXCR; each CDR3 protein has one entry. The profile shows about 12,000 distinct CDR3 sequences, around 74% of them singletons. The patients who were eligible all carried advanced solid tumors that lacked tumor-infiltrating lymphocytes, meaning the tumors were TIL-negative.

J is TRBJ2-2 and V is TRBV4-3, with 10 positions matching TRBD1. This TCR derives from a human donor with advanced metastatic prostate, ovarian, gallbladder or colorectal cancer (not recorded which). This table probably holds off-target reads from a library built for another chain. The CDR3 DNA is TGCGCCAGCAGCCAGGAGCCGGGACAGGGGATTGCCGGGGAGCTGTTTTTT. Protein sequence: CASSQEPGQGIAGELFF.